This TCR beta chain comes out of a study of long-term antiretroviral therapy in people with HIV. Study-wide points: Post-ART, diversity grew, though it stayed under transplant donor control levels. Blood sampling spanned 2004 to 2017, possibly under older ART regimens.

The libraries were made with immunoSEQ v3.0 at survey level. What sequencing targeted per sample was about 35,000-55,000 T-cell genomes. Libraries were prepared by immunoSEQ multiplex PCR; TCRdb keeps only in-frame clonotypes and omits some of them. The table includes more than 35,000 clones, about 94% detected once. J was trimmed by 5 bases and V by 6 bases; bases with no gene match: 6. Germline assignment: CDR1 MNHNS and CDR2 SASEGT. The CDR3 has 14 residues. Inclusion required at least two post-ART and at least one pre-ART PBMC samples. On this clone itself: What it binds is unknown.

The sequences come from unsorted PBMCs, collected 4.1 years after starting antiretroviral therapy. The chain couples TRBV6-1 to TRBJ1-5; 8 bases map to TRBD1. The receptor was derived from a woman in her fifties or sixties with HIV. CDR3 coding DNA: TGTGCCAGCAGGCGGGACAGGTACGATCAGCCCCAGCATTTT. This translates into CASRRDRYDQPQHF.